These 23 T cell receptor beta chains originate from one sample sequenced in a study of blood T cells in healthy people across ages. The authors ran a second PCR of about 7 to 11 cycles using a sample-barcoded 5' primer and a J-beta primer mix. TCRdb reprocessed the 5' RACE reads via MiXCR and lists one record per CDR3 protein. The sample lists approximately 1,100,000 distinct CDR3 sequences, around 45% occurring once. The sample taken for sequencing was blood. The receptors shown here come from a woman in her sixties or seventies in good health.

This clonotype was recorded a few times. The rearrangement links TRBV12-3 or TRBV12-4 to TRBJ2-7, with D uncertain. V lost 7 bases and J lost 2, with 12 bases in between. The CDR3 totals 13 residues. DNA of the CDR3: TGTGCCAGCACCATCAGCGTTACCTACGAGCAGTACTTC. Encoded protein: CASTISVTYEQYF.

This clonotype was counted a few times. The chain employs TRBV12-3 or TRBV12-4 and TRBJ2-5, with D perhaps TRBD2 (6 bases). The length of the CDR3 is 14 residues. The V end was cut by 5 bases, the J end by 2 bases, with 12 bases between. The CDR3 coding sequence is TGTGCCAGCAGTACCCCCGGGGGTCAAGAGACCCAGTACTTC. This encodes CASSTPGGQETQYF.

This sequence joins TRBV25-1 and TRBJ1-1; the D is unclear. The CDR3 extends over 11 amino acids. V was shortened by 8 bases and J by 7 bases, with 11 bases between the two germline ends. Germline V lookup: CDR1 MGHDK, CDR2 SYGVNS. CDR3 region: CASSRRSEAFF. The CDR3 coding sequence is TGTGCCAGCTCTCGGAGGAGTGAAGCTTTCTTT.

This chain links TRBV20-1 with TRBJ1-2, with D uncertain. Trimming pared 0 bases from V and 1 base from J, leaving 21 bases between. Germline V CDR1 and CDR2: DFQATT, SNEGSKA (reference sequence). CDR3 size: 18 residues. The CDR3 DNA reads TGCAGTGCTAGAGATCCTTTGAGGGCCGATCCCTTTAACTATGGCTACACCTTC. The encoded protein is CSARDPLRADPFNYGYTF.

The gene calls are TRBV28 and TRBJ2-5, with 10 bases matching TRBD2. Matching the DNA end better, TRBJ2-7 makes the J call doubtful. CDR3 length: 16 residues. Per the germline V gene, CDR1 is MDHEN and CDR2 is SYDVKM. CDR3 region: CASSFPLAGGDYEQYF. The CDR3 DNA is TGTGCCAGCAGCTTCCCCTTAGCGGGAGGCGATTACGAGCAGTACTTC.

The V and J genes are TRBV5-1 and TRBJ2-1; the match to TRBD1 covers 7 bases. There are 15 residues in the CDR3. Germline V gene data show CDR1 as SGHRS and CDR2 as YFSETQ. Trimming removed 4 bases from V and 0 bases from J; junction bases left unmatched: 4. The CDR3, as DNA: TGCGCCAGCAGCCTTACAGGGGACTCCTACAATGAGCAGTTCTTC. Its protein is CASSLTGDSYNEQFF.

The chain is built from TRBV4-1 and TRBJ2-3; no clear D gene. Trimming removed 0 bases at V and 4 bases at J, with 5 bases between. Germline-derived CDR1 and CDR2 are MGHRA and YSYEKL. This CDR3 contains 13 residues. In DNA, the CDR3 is TGCGCCAGCAGCCAAGAAGTCCCAGATACGCAGTATTTT. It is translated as CASSQEVPDTQYF.

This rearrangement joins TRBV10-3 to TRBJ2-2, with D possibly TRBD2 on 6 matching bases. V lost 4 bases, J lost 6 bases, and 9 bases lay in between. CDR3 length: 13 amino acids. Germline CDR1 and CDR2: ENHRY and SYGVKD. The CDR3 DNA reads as TGTGCCATCAGTGCTGCTAGCGCCGGGGAGCTGTTTTTT. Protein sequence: CAISAASAGELFF.

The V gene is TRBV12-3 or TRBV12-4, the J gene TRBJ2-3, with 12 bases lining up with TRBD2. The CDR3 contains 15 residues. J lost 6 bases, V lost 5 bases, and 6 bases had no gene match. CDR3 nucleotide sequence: TGTGCCAGCAGTCTCCTAGCGGGAGGGTTTGATACGCAGTATTTT. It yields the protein CASSLLAGGFDTQYF.

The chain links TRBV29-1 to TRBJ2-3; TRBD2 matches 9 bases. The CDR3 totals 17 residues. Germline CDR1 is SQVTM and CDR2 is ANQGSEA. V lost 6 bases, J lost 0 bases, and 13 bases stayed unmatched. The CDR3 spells CSVKRASGTPSTDTQYF. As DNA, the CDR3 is TGCAGCGTCAAAAGGGCTAGCGGGACTCCTAGCACAGATACGCAGTATTTT.

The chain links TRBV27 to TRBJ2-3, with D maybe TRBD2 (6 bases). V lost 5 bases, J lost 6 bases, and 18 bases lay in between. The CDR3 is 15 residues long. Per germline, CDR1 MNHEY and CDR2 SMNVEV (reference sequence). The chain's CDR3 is CASSAAASARDTQYF. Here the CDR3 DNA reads TGTGCCAGCAGTGCGGCGGCTAGCGCTAGGGATACGCAGTATTTT.

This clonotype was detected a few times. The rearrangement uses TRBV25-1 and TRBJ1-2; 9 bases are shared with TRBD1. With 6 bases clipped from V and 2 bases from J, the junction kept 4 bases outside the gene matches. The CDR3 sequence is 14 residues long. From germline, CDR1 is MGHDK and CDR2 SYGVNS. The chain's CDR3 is CASRDDRGNYGYTF. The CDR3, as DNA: TGTGCCAGCAGGGATGACAGGGGGAACTATGGCTACACCTTC.

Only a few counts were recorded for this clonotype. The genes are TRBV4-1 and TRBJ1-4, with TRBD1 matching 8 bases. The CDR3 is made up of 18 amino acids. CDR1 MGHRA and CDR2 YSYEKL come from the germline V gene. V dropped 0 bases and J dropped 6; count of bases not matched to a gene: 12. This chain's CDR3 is CASSQDRDRNPFDEKLFF. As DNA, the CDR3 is TGCGCCAGCAGCCAAGATAGGGACAGGAACCCTTTCGATGAAAAACTGTTTTTT.

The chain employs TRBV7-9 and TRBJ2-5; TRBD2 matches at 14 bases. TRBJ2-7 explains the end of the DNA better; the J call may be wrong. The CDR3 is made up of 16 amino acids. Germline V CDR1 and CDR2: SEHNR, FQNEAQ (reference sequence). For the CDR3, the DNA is TGTGCCAGCAGCCCCGCTGGGACTAGCGGGAGACACGAGCAGTACTTC. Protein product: CASSPAGTSGRHEQYF.

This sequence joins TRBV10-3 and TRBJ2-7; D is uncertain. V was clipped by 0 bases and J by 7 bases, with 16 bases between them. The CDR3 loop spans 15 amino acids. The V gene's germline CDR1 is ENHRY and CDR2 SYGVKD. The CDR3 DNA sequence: TGTGCCATCAGTGAGTCTAGGAGAGCCTACAATGAGCAGTACTTC. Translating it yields CAISESRRAYNEQYF.

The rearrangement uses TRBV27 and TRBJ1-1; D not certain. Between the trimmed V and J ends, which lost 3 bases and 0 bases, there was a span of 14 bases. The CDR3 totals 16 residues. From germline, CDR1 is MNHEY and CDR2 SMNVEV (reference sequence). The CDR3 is CASSFGVGIMNTEAFF. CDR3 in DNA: TGTGCCAGCAGTTTTGGCGTGGGGATTATGAACACTGAAGCTTTCTTT.

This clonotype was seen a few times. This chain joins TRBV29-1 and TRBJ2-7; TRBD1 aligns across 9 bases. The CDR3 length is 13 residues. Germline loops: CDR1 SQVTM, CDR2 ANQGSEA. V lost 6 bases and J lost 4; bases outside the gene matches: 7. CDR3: CSVLTGGKYEQYF. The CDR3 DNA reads TGCAGCGTGCTGACAGGGGGGAAGTACGAGCAGTACTTC.

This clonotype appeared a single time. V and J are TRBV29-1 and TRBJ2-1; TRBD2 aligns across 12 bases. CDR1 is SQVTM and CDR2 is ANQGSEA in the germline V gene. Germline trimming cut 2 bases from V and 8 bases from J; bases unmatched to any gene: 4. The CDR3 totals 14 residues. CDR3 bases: TGCAGCGTTGAAACTAGCGGGAGGAGGGATGAGCAGTTCTTC. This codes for CSVETSGRRDEQFF.

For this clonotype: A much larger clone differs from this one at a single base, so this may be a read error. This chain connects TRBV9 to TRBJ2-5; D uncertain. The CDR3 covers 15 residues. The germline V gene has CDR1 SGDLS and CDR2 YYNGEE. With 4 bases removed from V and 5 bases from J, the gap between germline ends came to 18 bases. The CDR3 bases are TGTGCCAGCAGCCCAGACGAATCCGGAAGGGAGACCCAGTACTTC. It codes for CASSPDESGRETQYF.

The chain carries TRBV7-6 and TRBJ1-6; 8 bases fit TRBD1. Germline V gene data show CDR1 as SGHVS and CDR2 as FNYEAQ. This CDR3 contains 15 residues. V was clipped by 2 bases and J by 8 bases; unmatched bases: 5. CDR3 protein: CASSLSGGADSPLHF. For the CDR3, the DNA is TGTGCCAGCAGCTTATCAGGGGGCGCAGATTCACCCCTCCACTTT.

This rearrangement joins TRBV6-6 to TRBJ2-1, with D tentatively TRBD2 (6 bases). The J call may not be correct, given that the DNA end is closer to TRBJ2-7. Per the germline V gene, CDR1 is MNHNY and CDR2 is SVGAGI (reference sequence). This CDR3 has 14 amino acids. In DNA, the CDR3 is TGTGCCAGCAGGCCCGGGGGTCCCTACAATGAGCAGTACTTC. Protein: CASRPGGPYNEQYF.

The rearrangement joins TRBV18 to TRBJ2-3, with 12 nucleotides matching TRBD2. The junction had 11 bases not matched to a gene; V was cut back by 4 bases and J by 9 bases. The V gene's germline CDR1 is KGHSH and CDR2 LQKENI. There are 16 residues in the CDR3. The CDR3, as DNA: TGTGCCAGCTCACGGGCAGAAGCTAGCGGGAGGGAGACGCAGTATTTT. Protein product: CASSRAEASGRETQYF.

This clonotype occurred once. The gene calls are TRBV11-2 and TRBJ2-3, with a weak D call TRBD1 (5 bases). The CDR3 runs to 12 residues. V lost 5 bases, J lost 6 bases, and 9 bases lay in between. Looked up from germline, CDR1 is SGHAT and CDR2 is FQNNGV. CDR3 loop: CASSLKGDTQYF. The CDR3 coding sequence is TGTGCCAGCAGCCTAAAGGGGGATACGCAGTATTTT.